The clone carrying this T cell receptor (beta chain) was seen a handful of times. Germline V gene lookup returns CDR1 LNHDA and CDR2 SQIVND (reference sequence). The V and J ends lost 5 bases and 3 bases respectively, with 7 bases between them. The CDR3 has 12 residues. The sample comes from a study of T cells in Graves' hyperthyroidism and ophthalmopathy. The CDR3 regions of TCR beta were amplified from RNA transcripts. HTBI primers were used for first-round RT-PCR of the TCR CDR3. TCRdb reprocessed the multiplex PCR reads with MiXCR, giving one entry per CDR3 protein. The table records 600,000 to 650,000 distinct CDR3 sequences, around 15% of them present only once.

The sample was blood. This TCR came from a woman in her twenties or thirties with Graves' hyperthyroidism. V gene TRBV19 combines with J gene TRBJ1-2, with D hard to call. The DNA of the CDR3 is TGTGCCAGTAGTGGGAGGGACTATGGCTACACCTTC. Translated, it gives CASSGRDYGYTF.